This passage covers 7 T cell receptor beta chains from one sample sequenced in a study of blood T cell repertoires in COVID-19. Libraries were prepared by immunoSEQ multiplex PCR; TCRdb keeps only in-frame clonotypes and omits some of them. The data contain 350,000 to 500,000 clones, 70% to 90% of them seen just once; the ten biggest clones take up about 1.4%. The sequenced material came from PBMCs or T cells enriched from blood (not recorded which). Every receptor here comes from a woman aged 18-35 years who had been exposed to COVID-19.

J is TRBJ2-1 and V is TRBV7-9, with D possibly TRBD1 on 7 matching bases. Germline values: CDR1 SEHNR, CDR2 FQNEAQ (reference sequence). Trimming shortened V by 5 bases and J by 7 bases, and 21 bases separated the two germline ends. The CDR3 totals 16 residues. The CDR3 loop is CASSGAGQRMGNEQFF. Written as DNA, the CDR3 is TGTGCCAGCAGCGGCGCGGGACAGCGAATGGGGAATGAGCAGTTCTTC.

The rearrangement uses TRBV10-3 and TRBJ1-4, with a possible D match to TRBD1 (6 bases). Germline loops: CDR1 ENHRY, CDR2 SYGVKD. The CDR3 length is 15 residues. The V end lost 0 bases, the J end lost 5 bases, and 10 bases lay between the germline ends. The CDR3 is CAISESDRMNEKLFF. The CDR3 DNA reads as TGTGCCATCAGTGAGTCGGACAGAATGAATGAAAAACTGTTTTTT.

The rearrangement joins TRBV27 to TRBJ2-1, with D perhaps matching TRBD2 (5 bases). Trimming cost V 2 bases and J 0 bases, with 8 bases left between them. CDR3 length equals 15 residues. Germline CDR1 and CDR2: MNHEY and SMNVEV (reference sequence). This CDR3 reads CASSLLGSSYNEQFF. As DNA, the CDR3 is TGTGCCAGCAGTTTACTAGGGAGCTCCTACAATGAGCAGTTCTTC.

Regarding this clone: The sample has other DNA sequences that encode this CDR3 too. This rearrangement joins TRBV28 to TRBJ2-3; TRBD2 is a possible D gene (6 bases). V was shortened by 3 bases and J by 3 bases, with 7 bases between the two germline ends. This CDR3 contains 13 residues. CDR1 and CDR2 from the germline V gene are MDHEN and SYDVKM. CDR3 sequence: CASSFGGTDTQYF. In DNA, the CDR3 is TGTGCCAGCAGTTTTGGGGGGACAGATACGCAGTATTTT. The full variable domain, in which reference TRBV28 and TRBJ2-3 provide the parts outside the CDR3, is DVKVTQSSRYLVKRTGEKVFLECVQDMDHENMFWYRQDPGLGLRLIYFSYDVKMKEKGDIPEGYSVSREKKERFSLILESASTNQTSMYLCASSFGGTDTQYFGPGTRLTVL.

V gene TRBV11-2 combines with J gene TRBJ2-1; 13 bases agree with TRBD2. CDR3 length: 15 residues. Germline V CDR1 and CDR2: SGHAT, FQNNGV. V lost 5 bases, J lost 5 bases, and 3 bases stayed unmatched. The CDR3 protein is CASSGTSGANNEQFF. The DNA for the CDR3 is TGTGCCAGCAGCGGGACTAGCGGGGCTAACAATGAGCAGTTCTTC.

V is TRBV4-2 and J is TRBJ2-1; unclear D gene. The germline CDR1 and CDR2 sequences are LGHNA and YNFKEQ. The CDR3 spans 16 residues. Trimming took off 0 bases at V and 2 bases at J, with 11 bases between the two ends. The CDR3 sequence: CASSQDSLVTYNEQFF. CDR3 DNA: TGTGCCAGCAGCCAAGATAGCCTAGTCACCTACAATGAGCAGTTCTTC.

The chain uses TRBV9 and TRBJ2-1; 10 bases are a match to TRBD2. Germline V gene data show CDR1 as SGDLS and CDR2 as YYNGEE. V dropped 2 bases and J dropped 4; count of bases not matched to a gene: 9. This CDR3 region has 17 residues. CDR3 DNA: TGTGCCAGCAGCGTGCGGATGACTAGCGGGTCTTACAATGAGCAGTTCTTC. It translates to CASSVRMTSGSYNEQFF.